This entry features one T cell receptor beta chain sequence. The antigen remains unidentified. Using immunoSEQ multiplex PCR, the repertoire was profiled, and TCRdb retains in-frame clones only, with some absent. The sample includes more than 100,000 clones, more than 85% of them seen just once. This CDR3 spans 15 amino acids. Trimming cost V 2 bases and J 10 bases, with 20 bases left between them. From germline, CDR1 is LNHDA and CDR2 SQIVND (reference sequence). The data were obtained in a study of T cell responses to AZD1222 COVID-19 vaccine. General study results and limits: Dominant CD4 TCR responses targeted spike regions 160-218 and 743-854. The peak T cell response came first, and repertoires were sampled only after it. Clonal diversity was possibly underestimated, and the donors were mostly white British, with more females.

The chain is built from TRBV19 and TRBJ1-1; D gene ambiguous. The TCR originated in an adult in good health. Sequencing used peripheral blood, obtained on day 0 of AZD1222 vaccination. The CDR3 loop is CASSIYAGGVEGAFF. Here the CDR3 DNA reads TGTGCCAGTAGTATATACGCGGGCGGAGTTGAGGGAGCTTTCTTT.